This T cell receptor (beta chain) was found in a study of blood T cells in healthy people across ages. The sample providers were healthy Caucasian people from Russia, aged roughly 6 to 100. At least 6.5 million PBMCs were isolated per sample. Primers used in a second PCR of about 7 to 11 cycles were a sample-barcoded 5' primer and a J-beta primer mix. TCRdb used MiXCR to reprocess the 5' RACE reads, holding one entry per CDR3 protein. The sample includes some 1.5 million distinct CDR3 sequences, 28% of them seen just once. Concerning this clonotype itself: What it binds is not known. A much larger clone is a single base away; this may be a read error.

Germline V gene sequence: CDR1 SGHRS, CDR2 YFSETQ. CDR3 size: 15 residues. Whole-study results and caveats: The long-lived group displayed more naive CD4+ cells, plus higher diversity, than the aged donors did. While age rose, TCR beta diversity per million T cells dropped in a roughly linear way.

The V gene is TRBV5-1, the J gene TRBJ2-3; 7 nucleotides align to TRBD2. Sequencing was carried out using blood. This receptor was identified in a woman aged 25-40 years in good health. CDR3 sequence (DNA): TGCGCCAACAGCGAAGCGGCGGGAGTTGCAGATACGCAGTATTTT. Amino acids: CANSEAAGVADTQYF.